This TCR beta chain was observed in a study of prognosis after radiotherapy for stage I lung cancer. The overall study: Radiotherapy: SBRT, 3 to 5 fractions, biologically effective dose at least 100 Gy.

Genomic DNA provided the template from which TCR beta CDR3 was amplified by two-round multiplex PCR. Every TRBV and TRBJ gene had its own specific primer in first-round PCR. TCRdb itself ran the multiplex PCR reads through MiXCR, one entry per CDR3 protein. The sample includes 25,000 to 35,000 distinct CDR3 sequences, about half seen only once; the top ten take 16%. Unmatched junction bases numbered 8, after V lost 0 bases and J lost 6 bases. This CDR3 is 16 amino acids long. CDR1 and CDR2 (germline): SGHTS, YDEGEE. The table lists this clonotype with many counts. This rearrangement joins TRBV5-8 to TRBJ2-7; 11 bases are shared with TRBD2. This receptor was taken from a donor over 45 with non-small cell lung cancer. Source: PBMCs, taken before or after stereotactic body radiation therapy (not recorded which). In DNA, the CDR3 is TGTGCCAGCAGCTTGGGAACTAGCGGGAGAGTAGGCGAGCAGTACTTC. Translation gives CASSLGTSGRVGEQYF. Combining the CDR3 with reference TRBV5-8 and TRBJ2-7 gives the whole variable domain EAGVTQSPTHLIKTRGQQATLRCSPISGHTSVYWYQQALGLGLQFLLWYDEGEERNRGNFPPRFSGRQFPNYSSELNVNALELEDSALYLCASSLGTSGRVGEQYFGPGTRLTVT.